This T cell receptor beta chain was captured by sequencing in a study of cytomegalovirus exposure and HLA in healthy donors (dated by TCRdb to about 2017). Concerning the study at large: An earlier analysis of approximately 640 of the donors reported approximately 270 Gb of sequence data and 117 million unique TCR beta sequences from roughly 180 million T cells. About 300 gigabases of sequencing data and approximately 85 million unique TCR sequences were included in an early release covering about 620 HLA-typed donors. Genome-wide SNP genotypes for about 65% of the roughly 700 donors were used in a later genetic analysis, which treated that subset as a discovery cohort. The study profiled the T cell repertoires of under 850 subjects by immunosequencing and related them to cytomegalovirus serostatus. The study aimed to test whether signatures of past pathogen exposure could be identified by cataloging public T cell receptors. Rather than drawing on any new phenotypic data, the later analysis identified candidate immune exposures from TCR beta sequences and the way those sequences occurred across donors. Roughly five DR-DQ haplotypes were handled as single units for association and clustering because linkage in the cohort was strong. The genetic ancestry cluster associated with self-reported Caucasian donors included roughly 84% of the approximately 430 genotyped donors. To predict cytomegalovirus infection status, the study brought together high-throughput TCR immunosequencing, statistical association of individual TCRs with disease status, and machine learning. All discovery cohort repertoires had been generated on a single sequencing platform. Typing coverage differed by locus: A, B, C, DRB1 and DQB1 were typed in roughly 620-630 donors, DQA1 in approximately 520, DPA1 in some 600, and DPB1 in just under 480. Donor age, sex, ethnicity and CMV serostatus were collected together with the repertoire data. In a later analysis, previously published TCR beta repertoires from fewer than 750 donors were re-analyzed and high-resolution HLA genotyping was added so that TCR occurrence patterns could be studied. Across under 500 genotyped donors of the cohort, an average of approximately 220,000 unique TCR beta nucleotide sequences per donor were sequenced, and roughly 20% of those sequences were non-productive. To decide whether each TCR beta V gene segment behaved as functional or pseudogenic, an earlier analysis of some 580 of the donors relied on high-throughput TCR beta sequencing. Along with the approximately 620-subject first cohort, a separate validation cohort of over a hundred different subjects was used. HLA typing included class I and class II loci at four-digit resolution.

Overall study outcomes, separate from this receptor: The authors suggested that the approach could potentially be generalized to other disease states and immunological phenotypes. For the cohort, immune exposure information was limited to CMV serostatus. Across donors, most TCR sequences were observed very rarely, whereas some public TCRs were present in many individuals. Correlated functional status among segregating V segments might reflect linkage disequilibrium, but an unknown experimental factor could not be ruled out. In a later analysis, most CMV-associated TCR beta chains were found to appear HLA-restricted, with HLA associations seemingly driven largely by CMV exposure. The study gave a list of 150 to 200 TCR beta chains associated with cytomegalovirus. A later genetic analysis associated a missense DCLRE1C variant with V-gene and J-gene trimming of TCR beta chains, and an independent cohort replicated the association. Some IMGT-functional V segments, including TRBV6-2 and TRBV6-3, could not be distinguished by the 87-base-pair reads and were therefore excluded. Roughly uniform sequencing depth across donors was assumed in presence/absence analyses, although this assumption may not hold. Some 15 rarely observed V segments, including chromosome 9 orphons, were excluded from the earlier analysis of several hundred of the donors because counts were too low. A cluster of highly shared sequence variants was judged likely to be a technical artifact of the sequencing pipeline. The cohort was sequenced for TCR beta chains only, and without alpha or paired-chain data the features that could be detected were limited. A later analysis found that TCR association rates varied across HLA loci, with DRB1 alleles showing the most associated TCRs and HLA-C alleles the fewest. Strong co-occurrence of HLA alleles, especially DR and DQ, made assigning TCR associations to individual alleles difficult. According to a later genetic analysis, donors in an Asian-associated ancestry cluster had fewer N-insertions in productive TCRs than the approximately 670-donor mean. A further reported finding was that TCR beta sequences accurately predicted the HLA-A and HLA-B alleles for most subjects in the first cohort. In a later analysis, several top co-occurrence clusters were reported to appear linked to parvovirus B19, influenza, CMV and Epstein-Barr virus. In an earlier analysis of around 600 of the donors, most TCR beta V segments appeared in productive rearrangements about 90% or about 30% of the time, broadly matching IMGT annotations. Because some donors lacked HLA typing at each locus, the association tests relied only on the typed subset. In a later analysis, HLA-associated TCR beta chains showed more clonal expansion and lower generation probabilities than non-associated chains that were equally common. The classifier was reported to diagnose cytomegalovirus status with high specificity and sensitivity in both the original and validation cohorts. In vitro tests confirmed that a few of the cytomegalovirus-associated TCR beta chains recognize cytomegalovirus antigens. Specific HLA alleles were associated with some 15,000 TCR beta sequences at a false discovery rate of 0.05 in a later analysis.

From the cysteine through the phenylalanine, the CDR3 covers 14 amino acids. Only the CDR3 part of the read is kept: 42 bases, read in frame from the first base. The germline ends are 10 bases apart after V is trimmed by 0 bases and J by 4 bases. CDR1 and CDR2, looked up from the germline V gene (reference sequence), are GTSNPN and SVGIG. Concerning this clone: Its antigen remains unidentified. No clone much larger than this one lies a single base away; base qualities are absent. This sample includes further DNA sequences coding for the same CDR3.

To prepare the library, the immunoSEQ multiplex PCR assay was applied. For the multiplex PCR, a mixture combining 60 forward primers for TCR Vbeta segments and 13 reverse primers for TCR Jbeta segments was used. A multiplex PCR assay on genomic DNA amplified the CDR3 region of rearranged TCR beta genes. The Illumina HiSeq System was used to sequence the amplified TCR beta libraries as 87-base-pair reads. As for the original processing: Across the roughly 700 repertoires, a later analysis counted some 80 million unique TCR beta chains, roughly 11 million of which were shared by at least two donors. Raw reads were error-corrected and collapsed into unique sequences by a nearest-neighbor algorithm in which closely related sequences were merged to remove PCR and sequencing errors. V, D and J gene segments were assigned by aligning CDR3 sequences to IMGT reference sequences. For a sequence to be retained, a match of at least six nucleotides was required to both a V gene segment and a J gene segment. Rearrangements were called productive when the CDR3 lacked stop codons and stayed in frame with V and J; all others were non-productive. CDR3 was defined by IMGT convention, running from the second conserved V-encoded cysteine to the conserved J-encoded phenylalanine. The earlier analysis of about 610 of the donors excluded any sequence lacking an unambiguous match to a single V gene segment. An earlier analysis of just under 600 of the donors called V segments functional above 56.7% productive rearrangements and segregating when the between-donor standard deviation exceeded 5%. A statistical classification framework was built for diagnosing cytomegalovirus status from the catalog of TCR beta chain sequences. A later analysis assigned V and J genes by comparing TCR nucleotide sequences with IMGT/GENE-DB human TR gene sequences. The TCRdist pipeline was used in a later analysis to assign CDR3 sequences and most-parsimonious VDJ recombination scenarios. A later analysis defined each TCR beta chain by its CDR3 amino acid sequence plus V-gene family, and excluded reads lacking a unique V-gene family. As a way to deal with suspected cross-contamination and a sequencing artifact, a later analysis dropped 450 to 700 nucleotide sequences that were highly shared and had low generation probability. For each public chain, a later analysis derived a clonal expansion index from normalized ranks of inferred template counts within each repertoire. Generation probabilities in a later analysis came from a VDJ recombination model fitted to out-of-frame rearrangements, and those results were checked against IGoR. A later analysis scored TCR-TCR, TCR-HLA and TCR-CMV co-occurrence with hypergeometric tests, applying a repertoire-size bias correction to TCR pairs. To estimate false discovery rates, a later analysis permuted the HLA or CMV assignments 20 times. In a later analysis, co-occurring TCRs were grouped using DBSCAN, with TCRdist sequence similarity added in when clustering inside HLA-allele-positive subsets. For co-occurrence clustering, repertoires with fewer than 30,000 or more than 120,000 public chains were excluded, along with 5 or 6 repertoires with anomalous nucleotide sharing. As stored in TCRdb, this immuneACCESS dataset retains in-frame rearrangements with V and J assigned. A fraction of the clones does not appear; measured against another copy, unresolved V genes explain less than half of the discrepancy, and the remainder lacks a known reason. The DNA was the basis for D and trimming; V, J and clone size are from that table. The sample contains around 140,000 clones, roughly 79% of them found a single time. About 1.5% of the sample goes to the ten largest clones.

The cohort comprised around 690 healthy bone marrow donors. Cohort members were all nominally healthy when sampled, although unrecorded immune exposures were likely present. The donor was CMV seronegative and belonged to the group of 352 seronegative cohort members. A peripheral blood sample was collected from each donor, and TCR beta sequencing was performed on peripheral blood mononuclear cells. The Qiagen DNeasy Blood Extraction Kit was used to extract genomic DNA from the blood cell samples. Source material: PBMCs. The chain is encoded by TRBV30 joined to TRBJ1-3, with the D gene not confidently named. This sequence originates from a woman aged 18-29 years in good health and CMV-seronegative. The base sequence is TGTGCCTGGAGTGTATCCGGGGTAGGAAACACCATATATTTT. It specifies CAWSVSGVGNTIYF.